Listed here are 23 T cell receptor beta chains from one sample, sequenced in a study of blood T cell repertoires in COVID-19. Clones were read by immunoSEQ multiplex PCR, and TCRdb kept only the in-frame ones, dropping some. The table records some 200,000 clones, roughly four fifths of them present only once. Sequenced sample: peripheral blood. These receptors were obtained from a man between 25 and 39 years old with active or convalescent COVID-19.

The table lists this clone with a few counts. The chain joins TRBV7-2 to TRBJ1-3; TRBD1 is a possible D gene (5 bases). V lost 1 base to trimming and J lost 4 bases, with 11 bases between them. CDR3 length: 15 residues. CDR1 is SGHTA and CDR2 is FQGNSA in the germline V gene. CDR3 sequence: CASSLVAGYGNTIYF. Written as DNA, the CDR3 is TGTGCCAGCAGCTTAGTTGCAGGGTACGGAAACACCATATATTTT.

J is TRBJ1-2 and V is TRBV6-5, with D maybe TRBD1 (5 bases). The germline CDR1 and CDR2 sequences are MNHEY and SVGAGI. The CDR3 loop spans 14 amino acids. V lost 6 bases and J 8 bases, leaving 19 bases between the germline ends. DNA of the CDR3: TGTGCCAGCAGCGGGGGGGTTTTGTTAAGCGGCTACACCTTC. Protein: CASSGGVLLSGYTF.

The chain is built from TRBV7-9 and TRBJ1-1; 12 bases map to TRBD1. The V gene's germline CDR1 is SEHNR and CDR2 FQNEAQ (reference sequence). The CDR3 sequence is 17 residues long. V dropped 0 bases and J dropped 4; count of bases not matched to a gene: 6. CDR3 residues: CASSLALGQGASTEAFF. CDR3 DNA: TGTGCCAGCAGCTTAGCGCTGGGACAGGGGGCGAGCACTGAAGCTTTCTTT.

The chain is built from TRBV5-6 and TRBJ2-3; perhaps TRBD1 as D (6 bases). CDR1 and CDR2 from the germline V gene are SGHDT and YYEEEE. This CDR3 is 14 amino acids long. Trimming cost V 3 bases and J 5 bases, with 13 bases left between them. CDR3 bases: TGTGCCAGCAGCTGGGACACCGGAGGAGATACGCAGTATTTT. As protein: CASSWDTGGDTQYF. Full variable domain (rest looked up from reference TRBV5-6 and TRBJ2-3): DAGVTQSPTHLIKTRGQQVTLRCSPKSGHDTVSWYQQALGQGPQFIFQYYEEEERQRGNFPDRFSGHQFPNYSSELNVNALLLGDSALYLCASSWDTGGDTQYFGPGTRLTVL.

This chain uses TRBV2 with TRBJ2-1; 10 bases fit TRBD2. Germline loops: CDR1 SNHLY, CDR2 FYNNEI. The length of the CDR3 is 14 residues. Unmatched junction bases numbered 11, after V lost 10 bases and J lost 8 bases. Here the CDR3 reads CATSLAGEFDEQFF. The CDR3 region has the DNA TGTGCCACCTCTCTAGCGGGAGAGTTCGATGAGCAGTTCTTC.

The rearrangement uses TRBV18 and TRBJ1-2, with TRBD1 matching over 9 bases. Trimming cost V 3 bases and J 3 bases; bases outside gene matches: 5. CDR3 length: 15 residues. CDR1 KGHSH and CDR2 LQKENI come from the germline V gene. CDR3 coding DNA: TGTGCCAGCTCACCCCGGGACAGGGTAGACTATGGCTACACCTTC. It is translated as CASSPRDRVDYGYTF.

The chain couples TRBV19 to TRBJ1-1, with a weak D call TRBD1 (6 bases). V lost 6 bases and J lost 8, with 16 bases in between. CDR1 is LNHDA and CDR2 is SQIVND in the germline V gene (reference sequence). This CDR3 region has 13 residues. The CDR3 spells CASRSQGTPEAFF. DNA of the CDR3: TGTGCCAGTAGGTCGCAGGGGACACCAGAAGCTTTCTTT.

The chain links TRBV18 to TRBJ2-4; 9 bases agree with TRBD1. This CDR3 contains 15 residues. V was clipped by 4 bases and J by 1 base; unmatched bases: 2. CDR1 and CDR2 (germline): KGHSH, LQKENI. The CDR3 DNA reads TGTGCCAGCTCACAACAGGGGGCCGCCAAAAACATTCAGTACTTC. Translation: CASSQQGAAKNIQYF.

The CDR3 protein is CATPASGGLLYGYTF. The CDR3 DNA is TGTGCCACTCCAGCATCGGGAGGGTTACTCTATGGCTACACCTTC. The chain uses TRBV18 and TRBJ1-2; no reliable D call. The germline V gene encodes CDR1 KGHSH and CDR2 LQKENI. V lost 10 bases and J 4 bases, leaving 22 bases between the germline ends. The CDR3 has 15 amino acids.

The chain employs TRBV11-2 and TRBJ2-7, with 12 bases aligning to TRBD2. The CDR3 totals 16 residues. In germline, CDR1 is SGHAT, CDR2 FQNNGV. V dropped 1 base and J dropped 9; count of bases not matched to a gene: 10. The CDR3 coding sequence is TGTGCCAGCAGCTTAGGGGTACTAGCGGGGGGCGTGTTGCAGTACGTC. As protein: CASSLGVLAGGVLQYV.

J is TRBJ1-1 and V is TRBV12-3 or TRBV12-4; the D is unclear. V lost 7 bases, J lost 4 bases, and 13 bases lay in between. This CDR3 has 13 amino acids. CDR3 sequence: CASTRSSSTEAFF. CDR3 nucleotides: TGTGCCAGCACGAGGTCCTCTAGCACTGAAGCTTTCTTT.

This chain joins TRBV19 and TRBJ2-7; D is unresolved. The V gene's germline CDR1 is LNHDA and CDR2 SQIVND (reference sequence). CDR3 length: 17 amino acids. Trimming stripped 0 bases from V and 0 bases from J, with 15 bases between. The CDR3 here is CASSIDGPGRLSYEQYF. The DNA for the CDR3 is TGTGCCAGTAGTATAGATGGGCCCGGCAGGCTCTCCTACGAGCAGTACTTC.

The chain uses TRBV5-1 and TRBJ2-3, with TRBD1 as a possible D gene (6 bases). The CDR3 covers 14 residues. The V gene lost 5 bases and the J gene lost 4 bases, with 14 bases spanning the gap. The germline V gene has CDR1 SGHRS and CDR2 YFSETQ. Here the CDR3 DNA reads TGCGCCAGCAGGGGACAATCCAACTCAGATACGCAGTATTTT. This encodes CASRGQSNSDTQYF.

As DNA, the CDR3 is TGTGCCAGCAGTTCCACAGGCCGCAATCAGCCCCAGCATTTT. It codes for CASSSTGRNQPQHF. V is TRBV27 and J is TRBJ1-5, with a weak D call TRBD1 (5 bases). V was pared by 4 bases and J by 2 bases, with 9 bases between. From germline, CDR1 is MNHEY and CDR2 SMNVEV (reference sequence). The CDR3 loop spans 14 amino acids.

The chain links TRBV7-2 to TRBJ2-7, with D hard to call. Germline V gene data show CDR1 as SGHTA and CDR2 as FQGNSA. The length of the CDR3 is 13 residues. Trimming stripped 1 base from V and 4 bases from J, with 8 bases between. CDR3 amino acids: CASSLGSYYEQYF. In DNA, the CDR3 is TGTGCCAGCAGCTTAGGTTCTTATTACGAGCAGTACTTC.

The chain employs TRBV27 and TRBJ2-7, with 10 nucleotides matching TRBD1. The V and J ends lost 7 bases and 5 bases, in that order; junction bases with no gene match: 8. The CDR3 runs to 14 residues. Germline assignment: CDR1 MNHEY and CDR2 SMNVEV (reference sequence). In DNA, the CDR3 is TGTGCCAGCACTATGGGACAGGGGCTCAACGAGCAGTACTTC. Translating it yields CASTMGQGLNEQYF.

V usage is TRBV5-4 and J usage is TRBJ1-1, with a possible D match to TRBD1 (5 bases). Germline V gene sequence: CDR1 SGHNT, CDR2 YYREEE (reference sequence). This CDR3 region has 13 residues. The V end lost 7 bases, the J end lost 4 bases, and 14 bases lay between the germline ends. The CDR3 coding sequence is TGTGCCAGCGGTCCTGGGGGGATCACTGAAGCTTTCTTT. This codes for CASGPGGITEAFF.

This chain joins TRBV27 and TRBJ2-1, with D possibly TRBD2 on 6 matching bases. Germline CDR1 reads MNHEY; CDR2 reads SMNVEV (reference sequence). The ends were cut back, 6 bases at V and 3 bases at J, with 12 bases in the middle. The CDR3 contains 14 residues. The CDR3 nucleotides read TGTGCCAGCAGGCGGGGCAACCGCTACAATGAGCAGTTCTTC. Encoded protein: CASRRGNRYNEQFF.

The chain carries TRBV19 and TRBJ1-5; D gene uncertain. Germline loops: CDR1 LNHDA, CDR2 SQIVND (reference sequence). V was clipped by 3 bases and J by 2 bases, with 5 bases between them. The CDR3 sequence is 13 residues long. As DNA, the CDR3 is TGTGCCAGTAGTATTGGAGGCAATCAGCCCCAGCATTTT. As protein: CASSIGGNQPQHF. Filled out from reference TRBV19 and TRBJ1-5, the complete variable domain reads DGGITQSPKYLFRKEGQNVTLSCEQNLNHDAMYWYRQDPGQGLRLIYYSQIVNDFQKGDIAEGYSVSREKKESFPLTVTSAQKNPTAFYLCASSIGGNQPQHFGDGTRLSIL.

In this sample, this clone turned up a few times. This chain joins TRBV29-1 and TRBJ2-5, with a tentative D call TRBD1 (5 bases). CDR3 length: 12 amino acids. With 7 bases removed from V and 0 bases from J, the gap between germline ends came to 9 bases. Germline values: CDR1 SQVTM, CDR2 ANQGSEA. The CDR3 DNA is TGCAGCGCTCAGGGTGACCAAGAGACCCAGTACTTC. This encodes CSAQGDQETQYF.

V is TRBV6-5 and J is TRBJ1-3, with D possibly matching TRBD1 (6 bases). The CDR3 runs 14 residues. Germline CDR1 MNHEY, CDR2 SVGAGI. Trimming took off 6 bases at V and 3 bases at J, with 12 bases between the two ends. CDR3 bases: TGTGCCAGCAGGTCAACAGGGTATGGAAACACCATATATTTT. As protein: CASRSTGYGNTIYF.

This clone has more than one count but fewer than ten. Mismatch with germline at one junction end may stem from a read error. The CDR3 DNA reads TGTGCCAGCAGCCCGAGGGTTGGTACCAGAATCTTC. Translated: CASSPRVGTRIF. The chain has TRBV5-6 and TRBJ1-2; no definite D call. The length of the CDR3 is 12 residues. Germline CDR1 SGHDT, CDR2 YYEEEE. The whole variable domain, remainder taken from reference TRBV5-6 and TRBJ1-2, is DAGVTQSPTHLIKTRGQQVTLRCSPKSGHDTVSWYQQALGQGPQFIFQYYEEEERQRGNFPDRFSGHQFPNYSSELNVNALLLGDSALYLCASSPRVGTRIFGSGTRLTVV.

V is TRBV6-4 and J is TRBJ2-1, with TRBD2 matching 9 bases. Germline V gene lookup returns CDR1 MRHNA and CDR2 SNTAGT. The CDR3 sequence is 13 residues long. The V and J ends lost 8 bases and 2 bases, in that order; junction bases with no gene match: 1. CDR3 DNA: TGTGCCAGCTCTAGCGGGACCTACAATGAGCAGTTCTTC. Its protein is CASSSGTYNEQFF.